These 11 T cell receptor beta chains were all obtained from the same sample, sequenced in a study of T cells after yellow fever vaccination. TCRdb passed the 5' RACE reads through MiXCR, listing each CDR3 protein once. The table has a few hundred thousand distinct CDR3 sequences, 10% to 15% seen once; the top ten hold 0.45% to 0.65%. The sequences come from CD4+ T cells sorted from PBMCs, collected 45 days after the yellow fever booster vaccination. These receptors all come from a man aged 25-45 years who received the YFV17D yellow fever vaccine.

This clonotype was counted only a few times. CDR3 nucleotide sequence: TGTGCCAGCAGCTTGTTATCTTCAGCTAGCCTCTACGAGCAGTACTTC. Protein sequence: CASSLLSSASLYEQYF. This chain uses TRBV5-6 with TRBJ2-7; TRBD2 might be the D (5 bases). This CDR3 contains 16 residues. In germline, CDR1 is SGHDT, CDR2 YYEEEE. Trimming shortened V by 1 base and J by 3 bases, and 17 bases separated the two germline ends.

CDR3 residues: CASRYFRGDTQYF. The CDR3 coding sequence is TGCGCCAGCCGCTACTTCAGGGGTGATACGCAGTATTTT. This sequence joins TRBV5-1 and TRBJ2-3; tentative D call: TRBD1 (6 bases). V was pared by 7 bases and J by 6 bases, with 15 bases between. CDR1 is SGHRS and CDR2 is YFSETQ in the germline V gene. The CDR3 is made up of 13 amino acids. Full variable domain (remainder filled in from reference TRBV5-1 and TRBJ2-3): KAGVTQTPRYLIKTRGQQVTLSCSPISGHRSVSWYQQTPGQGLQFLFEYFSETQRNKGNFPGRFSGRQFSNSRSEMNVSTLELGDSALYLCASRYFRGDTQYFGPGTRLTVL.

This clonotype showed up just a few times. The chain uses TRBV7-2 and TRBJ2-1, with TRBD2 identical over 7 bases. There are 15 residues in the CDR3. V dropped 3 bases and J dropped 7; count of bases not matched to a gene: 9. Germline-derived CDR1 and CDR2 are SGHTA and FQGNSA. The CDR3: CASSLTSWAGNEQFF. DNA for the CDR3: TGTGCCAGCAGCTTGACTAGCTGGGCCGGTAATGAGCAGTTCTTC.

This clonotype has at least ten counts. The chain combines TRBV20-1 with TRBJ2-7, with D uncertain. CDR3 length equals 11 residues. CDR1 and CDR2 (germline): DFQATT, SNEGSKA (reference sequence). Deletions cut 4 bases from V and 6 bases from J, with 10 bases between. In nucleotides, the CDR3 is TGCAGTGCTACTGAGAAGCGCGAGCAGTACTTC. Translating gives CSATEKREQYF.

This clonotype was seen a handful of times. This chain connects TRBV2 to TRBJ2-7; no firm D call. The length of the CDR3 is 12 residues. Looked up from germline, CDR1 is SNHLY and CDR2 is FYNNEI. V gave up 4 bases and J gave up 6 bases, with 10 bases separating them. The CDR3 here is CASSANIREQYF. The CDR3 nucleotides are TGTGCCAGCAGTGCCAATATACGCGAGCAGTACTTC. The whole variable domain, filled in from reference TRBV2 and TRBJ2-7, reads EPEVTQTPSHQVTQMGQEVILRCVPISNHLYFYWYRQILGQKVEFLVSFYNNEISEKSEIFDDQFSVERPDGSNFTLKIRSTKLEDSAMYFCASSANIREQYFGPGTRLTVT.

V gene TRBV5-1 combines with J gene TRBJ2-2; D not certain. Germline CDR1 and CDR2: SGHRS and YFSETQ. The ends were cut back, 4 bases at V and 4 bases at J, with 8 bases in the middle. This CDR3 spans 13 amino acids. The CDR3, as DNA: TGCGCCAGCAGCCCGCATTCCACCGGGGAGCTGTTTTTT. It codes for CASSPHSTGELFF.

For this clonotype: This may be a read error, as it is one base from a much larger clone. This chain joins TRBV20-1 and TRBJ2-3; D is ambiguous. The CDR3 contains 10 residues. Trimming removed 3 bases at V and 6 bases at J, with 4 bases between. The V gene's germline CDR1 is DFQATT and CDR2 SNEGSKA (reference sequence). The CDR3 protein is CSARSDTQYF. As DNA, the CDR3 is TGCAGTGCTAGGAGTGATACGCAGTATTTT.

The table lists this clonotype with a few counts. The J gene is TRBJ2-7, the V gene TRBV5-1; possibly TRBD1 for D (6 bases). The CDR3 is 14 residues long. Trimming took 4 bases from V and 1 from J, leaving 12 bases between them. Germline assignment: CDR1 SGHRS and CDR2 YFSETQ. CDR3 in DNA: TGCGCCAGCAGCGTACAGGGCCCTTCCTACGAGCAGTACTTC. It specifies CASSVQGPSYEQYF.

This clonotype has ten or more counts. In DNA, the CDR3 is TGTGCCATCAGAGGGCAGGAATCCTACGAGCAGTACTTC. Translating gives CAIRGQESYEQYF. V and J are TRBV10-3 and TRBJ2-7; D call uncertain. Trimming took 6 bases from V and 1 from J, leaving 10 bases between them. Germline CDR1 and CDR2: ENHRY and SYGVKD. This CDR3 spans 13 amino acids.

A remark on this clonotype: A much larger clone lies a single base off, so this may be a read error. This chain connects TRBV29-1 to TRBJ2-2; 8 bases align to TRBD1. From germline, CDR1 is SQVTM and CDR2 ANQGSEA. The CDR3 runs to 16 residues. The CDR3 here is CTVSTHLSGGIGELFF. CDR3 nucleotide sequence: TGCACCGTCTCTACCCACCTGTCAGGGGGCATCGGGGAGCTGTTTTTT.

In its sample, this clonotype was seen once. The CDR3 DNA sequence: TGCGCCAGCGACCCCGGGAGGGGGTCGGAGACCCAGTACTTC. It codes for CASDPGRGSETQYF. V usage is TRBV5-1 and J usage is TRBJ2-5, with 8 bases identical to TRBD2. The CDR3 loop spans 14 amino acids. Germline V gene lookup returns CDR1 SGHRS and CDR2 YFSETQ. V was pared by 7 bases and J by 5 bases, with 10 bases of the junction left unmatched.